This T cell receptor beta chain was retrieved from a study of cytomegalovirus exposure and HLA in healthy donors. This table comes from immunoSEQ multiplex PCR, and its TCRdb copy is limited to in-frame clones, with some not included. There are around 220,000 clones in the sample; 65% to 85% occur only once, and more than 12% lies in the top ten. Whole-study findings and limits: The study listed roughly 160 cytomegalovirus-associated TCR beta chains.

Germline V gene sequence: CDR1 MDHEN, CDR2 SYDVKM. The ends were cut back, 3 bases at V and 6 bases at J, with 12 bases in the middle. The CDR3 sequence is 14 residues long. As to this clone: The antigen is undetermined.

The donors were members of the validation cohort, which comprised about 120 subjects and was separate from the first cohort of about 700 subjects. The chain joins TRBV28 to TRBJ1-5, with a possible D match to TRBD1 (6 bases). The TCR originated in a woman aged 25-40 years in good health and CMV-seropositive. Source material: PBMCs. The CDR3 loop reads CASSFLGGGQPQHF. DNA of the CDR3: TGTGCCAGCAGTTTCTTGGGGGGCGGTCAGCCCCAGCATTTT.